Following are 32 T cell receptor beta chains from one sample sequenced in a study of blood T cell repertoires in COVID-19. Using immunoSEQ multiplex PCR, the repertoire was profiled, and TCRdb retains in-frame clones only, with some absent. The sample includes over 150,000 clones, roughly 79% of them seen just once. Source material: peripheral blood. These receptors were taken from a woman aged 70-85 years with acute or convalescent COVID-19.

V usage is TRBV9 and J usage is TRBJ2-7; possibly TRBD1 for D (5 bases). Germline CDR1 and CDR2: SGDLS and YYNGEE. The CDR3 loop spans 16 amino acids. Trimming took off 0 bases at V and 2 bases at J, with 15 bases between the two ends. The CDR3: CASSVAPGAGPYEQYF. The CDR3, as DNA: TGTGCCAGCAGCGTAGCCCCCGGTGCAGGGCCCTACGAGCAGTACTTC.

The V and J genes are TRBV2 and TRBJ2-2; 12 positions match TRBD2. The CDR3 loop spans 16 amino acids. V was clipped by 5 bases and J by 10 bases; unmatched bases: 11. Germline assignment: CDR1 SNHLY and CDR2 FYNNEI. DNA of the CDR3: TGTGCCAGCAGTCCTCCGACTAGCGGGAGTAAAGAGGAGCTGTTTTTT. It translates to CASSPPTSGSKEELFF.

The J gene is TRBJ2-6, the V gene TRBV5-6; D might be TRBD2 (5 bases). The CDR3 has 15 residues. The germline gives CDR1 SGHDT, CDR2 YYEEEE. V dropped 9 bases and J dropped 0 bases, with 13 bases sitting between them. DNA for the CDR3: TGTGCCACGGGGAACACCTTCTCTGGGGCCAACGTCCTGACTTTC. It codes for CATGNTFSGANVLTF. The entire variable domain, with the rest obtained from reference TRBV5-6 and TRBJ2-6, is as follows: DAGVTQSPTHLIKTRGQQVTLRCSPKSGHDTVSWYQQALGQGPQFIFQYYEEEERQRGNFPDRFSGHQFPNYSSELNVNALLLGDSALYLCATGNTFSGANVLTFGAGSRLTVL.

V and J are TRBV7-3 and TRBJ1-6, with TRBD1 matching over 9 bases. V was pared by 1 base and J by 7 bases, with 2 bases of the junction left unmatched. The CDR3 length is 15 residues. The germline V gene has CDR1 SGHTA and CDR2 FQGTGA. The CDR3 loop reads CASSLMGQGNSPLHF. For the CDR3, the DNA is TGTGCCAGCAGCTTAATGGGACAGGGAAATTCACCCCTCCACTTT. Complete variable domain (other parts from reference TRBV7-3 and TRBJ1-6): GAGVSQTPSNKVTEKGKYVELRCDPISGHTALYWYRQSLGQGPEFLIYFQGTGAADDSGLPNDRFFAVRPEGSVSTLKIQRTERGDSAVYLCASSLMGQGNSPLHFGNGTRLTVT.

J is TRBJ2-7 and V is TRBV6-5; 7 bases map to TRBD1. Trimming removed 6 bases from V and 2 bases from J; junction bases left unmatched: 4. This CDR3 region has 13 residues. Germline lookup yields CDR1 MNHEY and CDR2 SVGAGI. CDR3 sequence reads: CASSRQGPYEQYF. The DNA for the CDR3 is TGTGCCAGCAGCCGACAGGGCCCCTACGAGCAGTACTTC.

The CDR3 sequence is CATSERTSGRWNEQFF. CDR3 in DNA: TGTGCCACCAGTGAACGGACTAGCGGGAGATGGAATGAGCAGTTCTTC. The chain joins TRBV24-1 to TRBJ2-1, with TRBD2 matching 13 bases. J gave up 7 bases and V 4 bases, and 6 bases lay outside the gene matches. CDR1 is KGHDR and CDR2 is SFDVKD in the germline V gene. The CDR3 spans 16 residues.

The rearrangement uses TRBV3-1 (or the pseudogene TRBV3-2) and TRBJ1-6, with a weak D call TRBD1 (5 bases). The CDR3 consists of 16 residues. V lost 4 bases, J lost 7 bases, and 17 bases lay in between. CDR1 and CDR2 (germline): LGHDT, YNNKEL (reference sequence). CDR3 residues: CASSPVAGRSNSPLHF. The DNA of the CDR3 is TGTGCCAGCAGCCCGGTCGCGGGACGCTCGAATTCACCCCTCCACTTT.

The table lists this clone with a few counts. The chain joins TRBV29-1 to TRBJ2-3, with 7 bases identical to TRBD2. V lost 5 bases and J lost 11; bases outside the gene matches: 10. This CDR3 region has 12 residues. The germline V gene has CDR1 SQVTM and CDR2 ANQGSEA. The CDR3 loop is CSVPHLPGGQYF. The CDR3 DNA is TGCAGCGTTCCCCATTTACCGGGAGGGCAGTATTTT.

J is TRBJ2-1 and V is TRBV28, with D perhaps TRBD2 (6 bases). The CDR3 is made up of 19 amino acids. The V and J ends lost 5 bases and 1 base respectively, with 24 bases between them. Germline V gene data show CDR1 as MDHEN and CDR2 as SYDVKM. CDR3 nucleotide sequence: TGTGCCAGCAGTCCCGGGACTCCGACTTTCAGAGGATCCTACAATGAGCAGTTCTTC. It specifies CASSPGTPTFRGSYNEQFF.

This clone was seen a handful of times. In DNA form, the CDR3 reads TGCGCGACCACCAGCGAAGGGGGTTCCTACAATGAGCAGTTCTTC. Amino acids: CATTSEGGSYNEQFF. The chain couples TRBV4-1 to TRBJ2-1; TRBD1 might be the D (6 bases). CDR3 length: 15 amino acids. Germline assignment: CDR1 MGHRA and CDR2 YSYEKL.

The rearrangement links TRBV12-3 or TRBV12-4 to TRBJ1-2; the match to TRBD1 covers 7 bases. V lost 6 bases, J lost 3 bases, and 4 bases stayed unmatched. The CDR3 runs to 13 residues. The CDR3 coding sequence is TGTGCCAGCAGCCGACAGGGCGACTATGGCTACACCTTC. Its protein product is CASSRQGDYGYTF.

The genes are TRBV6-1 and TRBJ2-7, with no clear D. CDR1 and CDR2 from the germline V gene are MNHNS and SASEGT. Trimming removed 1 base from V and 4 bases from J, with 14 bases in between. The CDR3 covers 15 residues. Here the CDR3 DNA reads TGTGCCAGCAGTGAAGGGTTAGCCAGTCTTTACGAGCAGTACTTC. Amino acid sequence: CASSEGLASLYEQYF.

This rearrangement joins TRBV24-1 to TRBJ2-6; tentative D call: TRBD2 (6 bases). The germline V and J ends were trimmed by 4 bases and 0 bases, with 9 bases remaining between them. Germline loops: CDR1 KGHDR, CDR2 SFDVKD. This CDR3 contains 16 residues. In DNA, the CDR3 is TGTGCCACCAGTGACCGGGAGTACTCTGGGGCCAACGTCCTGACTTTC. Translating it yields CATSDREYSGANVLTF.

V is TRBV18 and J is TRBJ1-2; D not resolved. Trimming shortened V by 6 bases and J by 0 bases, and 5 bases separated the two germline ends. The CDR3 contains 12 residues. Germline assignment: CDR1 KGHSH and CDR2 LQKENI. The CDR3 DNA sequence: TGTGCCAGCTCCCTTTCTAACTATGGCTACACCTTC. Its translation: CASSLSNYGYTF.

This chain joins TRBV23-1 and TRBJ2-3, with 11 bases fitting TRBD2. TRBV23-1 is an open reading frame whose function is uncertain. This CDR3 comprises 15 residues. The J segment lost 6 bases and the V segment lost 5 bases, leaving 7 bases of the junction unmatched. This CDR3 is CASSTSGSRSDTQYF. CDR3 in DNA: TGCGCCAGCAGTACTAGCGGGAGTAGATCTGATACGCAGTATTTT.

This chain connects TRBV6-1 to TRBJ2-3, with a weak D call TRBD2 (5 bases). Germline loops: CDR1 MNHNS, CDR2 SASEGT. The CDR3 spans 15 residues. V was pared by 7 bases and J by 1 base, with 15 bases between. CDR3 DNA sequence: TGTGCCAGCATCGAGAGGGTGTCTGGCACAGATACGCAGTATTTT. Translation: CASIERVSGTDTQYF.

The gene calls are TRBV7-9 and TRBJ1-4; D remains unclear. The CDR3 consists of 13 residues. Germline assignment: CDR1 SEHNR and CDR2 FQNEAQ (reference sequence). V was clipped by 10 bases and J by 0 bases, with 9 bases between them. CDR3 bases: TGTGCCACAGTCAGTGCAACTAATGAAAAACTGTTTTTT. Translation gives CATVSATNEKLFF.

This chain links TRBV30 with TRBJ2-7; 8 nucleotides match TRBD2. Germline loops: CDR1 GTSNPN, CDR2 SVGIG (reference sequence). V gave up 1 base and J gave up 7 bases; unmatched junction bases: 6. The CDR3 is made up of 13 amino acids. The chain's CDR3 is CAWSGGLVGEQYF. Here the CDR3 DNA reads TGTGCCTGGAGTGGGGGACTAGTGGGGGAGCAGTACTTC.

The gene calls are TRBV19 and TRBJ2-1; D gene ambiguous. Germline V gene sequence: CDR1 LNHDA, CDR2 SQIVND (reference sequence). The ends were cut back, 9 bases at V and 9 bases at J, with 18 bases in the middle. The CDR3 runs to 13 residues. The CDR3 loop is CASLGSGLSEQFF. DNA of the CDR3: TGTGCCAGCCTCGGTTCCGGGTTAAGTGAGCAGTTCTTC. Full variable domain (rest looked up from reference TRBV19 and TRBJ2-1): DGGITQSPKYLFRKEGQNVTLSCEQNLNHDAMYWYRQDPGQGLRLIYYSQIVNDFQKGDIAEGYSVSREKKESFPLTVTSAQKNPTAFYLCASLGSGLSEQFFGPGTRLTVL.

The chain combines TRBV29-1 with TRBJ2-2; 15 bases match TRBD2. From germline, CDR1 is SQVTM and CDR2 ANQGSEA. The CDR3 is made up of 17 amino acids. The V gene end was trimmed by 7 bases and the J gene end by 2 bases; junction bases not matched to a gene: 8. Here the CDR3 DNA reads TGCAGCGCTCTGGGGACTAGCGGGAGGCCCAACACCGGGGAGCTGTTTTTT. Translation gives CSALGTSGRPNTGELFF.

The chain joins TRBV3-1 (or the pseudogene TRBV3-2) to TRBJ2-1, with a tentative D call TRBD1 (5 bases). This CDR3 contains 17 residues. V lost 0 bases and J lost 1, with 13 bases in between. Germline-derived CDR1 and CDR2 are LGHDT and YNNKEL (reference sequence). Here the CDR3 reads CASSQDIDSRSYNEQFF. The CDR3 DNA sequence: TGTGCCAGCAGCCAAGATATCGACAGTAGATCCTACAATGAGCAGTTCTTC.

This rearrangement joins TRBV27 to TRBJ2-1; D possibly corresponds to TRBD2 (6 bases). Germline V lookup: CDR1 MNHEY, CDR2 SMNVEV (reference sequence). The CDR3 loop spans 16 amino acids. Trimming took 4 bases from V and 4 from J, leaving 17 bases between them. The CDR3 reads CASSSVGGSIYNEQFF. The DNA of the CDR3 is TGTGCCAGCAGTTCAGTAGGAGGGTCGATATACAATGAGCAGTTCTTC.

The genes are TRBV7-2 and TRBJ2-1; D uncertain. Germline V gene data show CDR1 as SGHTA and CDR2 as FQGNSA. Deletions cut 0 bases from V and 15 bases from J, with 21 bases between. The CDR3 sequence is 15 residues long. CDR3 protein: CASSLASELQRDWFF. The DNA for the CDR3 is TGTGCCAGCAGCTTAGCGAGCGAGCTCCAGAGAGATTGGTTCTTC.

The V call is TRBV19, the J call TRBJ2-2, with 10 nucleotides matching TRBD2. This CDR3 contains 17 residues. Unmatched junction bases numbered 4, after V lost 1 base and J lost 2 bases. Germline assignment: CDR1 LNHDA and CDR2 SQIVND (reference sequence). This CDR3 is CASSIGGLARNTGELFF. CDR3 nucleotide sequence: TGTGCCAGTAGTATAGGGGGACTAGCGCGCAACACCGGGGAGCTGTTTTTT.

In DNA, the CDR3 is TGTGCCTGGAGTGTAGGAGGGACTGGGGCCAACGTCCTGACTTTC. It specifies CAWSVGGTGANVLTF. The rearrangement uses TRBV30 and TRBJ2-6, with a possible D match to TRBD2 (6 bases). This CDR3 has 15 residues. Trimming cost V 0 bases and J 2 bases, with 8 bases left between them. Germline lookup yields CDR1 GTSNPN and CDR2 SVGIG (reference sequence).

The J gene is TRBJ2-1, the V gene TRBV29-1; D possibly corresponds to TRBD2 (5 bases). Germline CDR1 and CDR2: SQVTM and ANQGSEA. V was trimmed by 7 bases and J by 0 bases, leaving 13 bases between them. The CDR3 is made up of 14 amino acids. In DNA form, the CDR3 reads TGCAGCGCCGGCGTGAGGGTCTCCTACAATGAGCAGTTCTTC. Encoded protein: CSAGVRVSYNEQFF.

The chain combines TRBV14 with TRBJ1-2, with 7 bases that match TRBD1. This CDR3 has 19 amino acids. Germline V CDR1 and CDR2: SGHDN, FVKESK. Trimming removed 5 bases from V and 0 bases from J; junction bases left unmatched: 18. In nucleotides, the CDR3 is TGTGCCAGCAGCGAGATCGGACGGCGACAGGGACTTTCTAACTATGGCTACACCTTC. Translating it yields CASSEIGRRQGLSNYGYTF.

CDR3 region: CASSKALTAVSYEQYF. The CDR3 DNA sequence: TGTGCCAGCAGCAAAGCGCTTACCGCGGTCAGCTACGAGCAGTACTTC. The chain has TRBV21-1 and TRBJ2-7; the table's D call, TRBD2, was not checked against the DNA. TRBV21-1 constitutes a pseudogene. The CDR3 is 16 amino acids.

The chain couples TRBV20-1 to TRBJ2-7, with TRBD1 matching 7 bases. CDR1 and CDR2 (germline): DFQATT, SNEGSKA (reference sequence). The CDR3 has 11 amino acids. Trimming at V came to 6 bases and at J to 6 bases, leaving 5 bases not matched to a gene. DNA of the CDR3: TGCAGTGCCCAGACAGGGTTCGAGCAGTACTTC. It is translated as CSAQTGFEQYF.

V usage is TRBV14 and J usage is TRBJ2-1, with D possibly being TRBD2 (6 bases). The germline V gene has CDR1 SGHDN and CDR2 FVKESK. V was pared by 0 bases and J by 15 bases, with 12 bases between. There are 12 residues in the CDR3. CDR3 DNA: TGTGCCAGCAGCCAAGATCGGGGAGGCGCGTTCTTC. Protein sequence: CASSQDRGGAFF. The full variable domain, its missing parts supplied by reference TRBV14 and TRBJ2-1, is EAGVTQFPSHSVIEKGQTVTLRCDPISGHDNLYWYRRVMGKEIKFLLHFVKESKQDESGMPNNRFLAERTGGTYSTLKVQPAELEDSGVYFCASSQDRGGAFFGPGTRLTVL.

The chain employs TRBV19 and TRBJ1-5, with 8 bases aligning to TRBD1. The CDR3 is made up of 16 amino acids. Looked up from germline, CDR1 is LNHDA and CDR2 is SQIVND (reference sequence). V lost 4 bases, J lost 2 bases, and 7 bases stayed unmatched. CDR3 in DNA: TGTGCCAGTAGTACGCTTCAGGGGGCTGGCAATCAGCCCCAGCATTTT. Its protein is CASSTLQGAGNQPQHF.

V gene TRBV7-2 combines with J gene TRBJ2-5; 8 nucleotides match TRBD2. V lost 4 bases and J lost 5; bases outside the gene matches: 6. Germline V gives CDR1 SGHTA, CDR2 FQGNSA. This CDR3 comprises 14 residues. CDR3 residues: CASSSPPGGETQYF. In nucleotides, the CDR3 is TGTGCCAGCAGCTCCCCCCCGGGAGGGGAGACCCAGTACTTC.